The 29 T cell receptor beta chains below come from one sample, sequenced in a study of beta chain features in type 1 diabetes. Expressed TCRB transcripts were sequenced, since all the RNA that had been isolated was reverse transcribed. Repertoires were generated with immunoSEQ multiplex PCR, while TCRdb's copy carries only in-frame clones and drops some. Here the sample spans 640,000 or so clones, around an eighth being singletons. Study results and caveats: All four CD4+ subsets from Type 1 diabetes patients carried moderately but significantly shorter TCRB CDR3s.

Antigen specificity for these receptors is unknown. The sequencing sample was made of naive CD4+ T cells from blood. These receptors all stem from a man between 18 and 29 years old with type 1 diabetes.

The rearrangement joins TRBV5-6 to TRBJ2-1; the match to TRBD2 covers 8 bases. V was pared by 3 bases and J by 7 bases, with 3 bases of the junction left unmatched. The CDR3 sequence is 13 residues long. Germline CDR1 reads SGHDT; CDR2 reads YYEEEE. CDR3 nucleotides: TGTGCCAGCAGCTGGCGGGGGGAGAATGAGCAGTTCTTC. Protein: CASSWRGENEQFF.

The table lists this clone with a few counts. The chain recombines TRBV7-9 with TRBJ1-3; D gene ambiguous. Germline-derived CDR1 and CDR2 are SEHNR and FQNEAQ (reference sequence). This CDR3 spans 16 amino acids. Trimming left V 2 bases short and J 0 bases short, with 11 bases between. CDR3 in DNA: TGTGCCAGCAGCTTAACGACGGATTCCTCTGGAAACACCATATATTTT. Amino acid sequence: CASSLTTDSSGNTIYF.

There are a few counts of this clone. This sequence joins TRBV29-1 and TRBJ2-1; D is perhaps TRBD1 (6 bases). The CDR3 is 14 amino acids. V was pared by 4 bases and J by 6 bases, with 16 bases between. Germline loops: CDR1 SQVTM, CDR2 ANQGSEA. The CDR3 DNA is TGCAGCGTTGTTACAGGGCGATCGGGCAATGAGCAGTTCTTC. Its translation: CSVVTGRSGNEQFF.

The V and J genes are TRBV5-1 and TRBJ1-4, with D unclear. This CDR3 contains 16 residues. V was clipped by 0 bases and J by 2 bases, with 11 bases between them. The V gene's germline CDR1 is SGHRS and CDR2 YFSETQ. The CDR3 spells CASSLDSPGTNEKLFF. CDR3 nucleotides: TGCGCCAGCAGCTTGGACAGTCCGGGGACTAATGAAAAACTGTTTTTT. Variable domain in full (rest from reference TRBV5-1 and TRBJ1-4): KAGVTQTPRYLIKTRGQQVTLSCSPISGHRSVSWYQQTPGQGLQFLFEYFSETQRNKGNFPGRFSGRQFSNSRSEMNVSTLELGDSALYLCASSLDSPGTNEKLFFGSGTQLSVL.

The chain joins TRBV28 to TRBJ2-1, with a weak D call TRBD2 (6 bases). CDR1 and CDR2 (germline): MDHEN, SYDVKM. Trimming removed 2 bases at V and 9 bases at J, with 14 bases between. The CDR3 has 14 residues. This CDR3 reads CASSLVFGGGEQFF. CDR3 nucleotides: TGTGCCAGCAGTTTAGTGTTCGGGGGAGGTGAGCAGTTCTTC.

This clone has more than one count but fewer than ten. This chain connects TRBV25-1 to TRBJ2-3; unclear D gene. Per germline, CDR1 MGHDK and CDR2 SYGVNS. CDR3 length: 16 amino acids. With 5 bases removed from V and 4 bases from J, the gap between germline ends came to 19 bases. CDR3 sequence reads: CASSRSSGIFADTQYF. The CDR3 DNA is TGTGCCAGCAGTCGGAGCTCAGGAATTTTTGCAGATACGCAGTATTTT.

This chain joins TRBV6-6 and TRBJ1-5; 7 bases align to TRBD1. Looked up from germline, CDR1 is MNHNY and CDR2 is SVGAGI (reference sequence). This CDR3 is built from 13 residues. V shed 6 bases and J 3 bases; nucleotides not matched to a gene: 2. The CDR3 loop is CASRDRINQPQHF. The CDR3 bases are TGTGCCAGCAGGGACAGGATCAATCAGCCCCAGCATTTT.

The chain uses TRBV29-1 and TRBJ2-2, with D perhaps matching TRBD1 (6 bases). The V gene's germline CDR1 is SQVTM and CDR2 ANQGSEA. With 7 bases removed from V and 4 bases from J, the gap between germline ends came to 13 bases. The CDR3 extends over 13 amino acids. The CDR3 loop is CSGRGQSTGELFF. CDR3 sequence (DNA): TGCAGCGGCCGTGGACAGTCCACCGGGGAGCTGTTTTTT.

In its sample, this clone was seen a few times. The chain has TRBV2 and TRBJ1-2, with D uncertain. This CDR3 comprises 11 residues. V gave up 10 bases and J gave up 4 bases, with 10 bases separating them. Germline-derived CDR1 and CDR2 are SNHLY and FYNNEI. The CDR3 sequence is CATTSSYGYTF. Written as DNA, the CDR3 is TGTGCCACCACCAGCTCCTATGGCTACACCTTC.

V usage is TRBV6-1 and J usage is TRBJ2-7; a possible D gene is TRBD2 (5 bases). CDR1 is MNHNS and CDR2 is SASEGT in the germline V gene. Trimming pared 5 bases from V and 3 bases from J, leaving 17 bases between. This CDR3 region has 15 residues. As DNA, the CDR3 is TGTGCCAGCAGTACGAAGGGATTGGAGGACTACGAGCAGTACTTC. Its translation is CASSTKGLEDYEQYF.

The chain recombines TRBV5-4 with TRBJ1-1; a possible D gene is TRBD1 (5 bases). The CDR3 extends over 13 amino acids. The germline gives CDR1 SGHNT, CDR2 YYREEE (reference sequence). Trimming took off 3 bases at V and 4 bases at J, with 10 bases between the two ends. The CDR3 nucleotides are TGTGCCAGCAGCTCCCTCGGGGCCACTGAAGCTTTCTTT. Its translation: CASSSLGATEAFF.

This clone has only a few counts. The chain recombines TRBV19 with TRBJ2-2; no reliable D call. V lost 8 bases and J 4 bases, leaving 23 bases between the germline ends. This CDR3 spans 17 amino acids. Germline CDR1 LNHDA, CDR2 SQIVND (reference sequence). The DNA for the CDR3 is TGTGCCAGTGTTTCCTCGTTTGAGCCGATCACCACCGGGGAGCTGTTTTTT. Amino acids: CASVSSFEPITTGELFF.

CDR3 amino acids: CASTPPDYTDTQYF. The CDR3 DNA reads TGTGCCAGCACCCCCCCAGATTACACAGATACGCAGTATTTT. The chain joins TRBV11-2 to TRBJ2-3; D gene ambiguous. Per germline, CDR1 SGHAT and CDR2 FQNNGV. V dropped 7 bases and J dropped 2 bases, with 13 bases sitting between them. The length of the CDR3 is 14 residues.

This clone turned up a few times. V gene TRBV10-3 combines with J gene TRBJ2-7; TRBD1 or TRBD2 may be the D gene (6 bases each). Germline V gene sequence: CDR1 ENHRY, CDR2 SYGVKD. Trimming took off 6 bases at V and 1 base at J, with 16 bases between the two ends. CDR3 length: 15 residues. The CDR3, as DNA: TGTGCCATCAGGGGGGGCACCGGGGCATCCTACGAGCAGTACTTC. Translated: CAIRGGTGASYEQYF.

The DNA for the CDR3 is TGTGCCAGCAGCCAAGTTGGCGGGGCCGAGCAGTACTTC. It encodes CASSQVGGAEQYF. This chain connects TRBV14 to TRBJ2-7; possible D gene TRBD2, 6 bases. The V end lost 1 base, the J end lost 6 bases, and 10 bases lay between the germline ends. The CDR3 covers 13 residues. Germline V gene sequence: CDR1 SGHDN, CDR2 FVKESK.

The J gene is TRBJ1-5, the V gene TRBV18; 10 bases agree with TRBD1. The CDR3 has 16 amino acids. The V gene end was trimmed by 0 bases and the J gene end by 3 bases; junction bases not matched to a gene: 2. In germline, CDR1 is KGHSH, CDR2 LQKENI. The CDR3 loop reads CASSPPGQGTNQPQHF. CDR3 coding DNA: TGTGCCAGCTCACCACCGGGACAGGGGACCAATCAGCCCCAGCATTTT.

There are a few counts of this clone. The chain combines TRBV18 with TRBJ2-3; D perhaps matches TRBD2 (6 bases). Trimming took off 0 bases at V and 3 bases at J, with 10 bases between the two ends. The CDR3 loop spans 15 amino acids. CDR1 KGHSH and CDR2 LQKENI come from the germline V gene. CDR3 sequence (DNA): TGTGCCAGCTCACCACCGTCGGGGGTAACAGATACGCAGTATTTT. Its translation: CASSPPSGVTDTQYF. Together with reference TRBV18 and TRBJ2-3, the CDR3 gives the full variable domain: NAGVMQNPRHLVRRRGQEARLRCSPMKGHSHVYWYRQLPEEGLKFMVYLQKENIIDESGMPKERFSAEFPKEGPSILRIQQVVRGDSAAYFCASSPPSGVTDTQYFGPGTRLTVL.

The chain couples TRBV5-5 to TRBJ2-7; D gene uncertain. This CDR3 is 13 amino acids long. Germline V lookup: CDR1 SGHKS, CDR2 YYEKEE (reference sequence). V lost 0 bases, J lost 3 bases, and 7 bases lay in between. CDR3 protein: CASSLEPNYEQYF. CDR3 sequence (DNA): TGTGCCAGCAGCTTGGAGCCAAACTACGAGCAGTACTTC.

This clone has more than one count but fewer than ten. The chain links TRBV14 to TRBJ2-1; TRBD1 is a possible D gene (6 bases). The CDR3 sequence is 15 residues long. Germline CDR1 and CDR2: SGHDN and FVKESK. V lost 4 bases, J lost 1 base, and 11 bases lay in between. The CDR3: CASSPQGVSYNEQFF. The DNA for the CDR3 is TGTGCCAGCAGCCCACAGGGAGTTTCCTACAATGAGCAGTTCTTC.

The chain uses TRBV29-1 and TRBJ2-2; D not resolved. The V gene lost 2 bases and the J gene lost 6 bases, with 7 bases spanning the gap. Germline values: CDR1 SQVTM, CDR2 ANQGSEA. This CDR3 contains 12 residues. CDR3 amino acids: CSVEPTSGELFF. The CDR3, as DNA: TGCAGCGTTGAACCGACATCCGGGGAGCTGTTTTTT.

This clone was seen a few times. The chain couples TRBV25-1 to TRBJ1-2; 9 nucleotides line up with TRBD1. V lost 7 bases, J lost 8 bases, and 14 bases stayed unmatched. This CDR3 contains 15 residues. From germline, CDR1 is MGHDK and CDR2 SYGVNS. The CDR3 spells CASTTRDRESYGYTF. Written as DNA, the CDR3 is TGTGCCAGCACGACCCGGGACAGGGAAAGTTACGGCTACACCTTC.

The rearrangement joins TRBV4-1 to TRBJ2-3; the D is unclear. Germline V gene sequence: CDR1 MGHRA, CDR2 YSYEKL. V shed 3 bases and J shed 8 bases, with 15 bases lying between them. The CDR3 contains 14 residues. DNA for the CDR3: TGCGCCAGCAGCCACCCCTTCCCCATGGGTACGCAGTATTTT. Its translation is CASSHPFPMGTQYF.

V is TRBV18 and J is TRBJ1-1, with D possibly being TRBD1 (5 bases). The V gene lost 3 bases and the J gene lost 5 bases, with 16 bases spanning the gap. This CDR3 has 15 amino acids. The germline V gene has CDR1 KGHSH and CDR2 LQKENI. For the CDR3, the DNA is TGTGCCAGCTCACCGGGGGAGGCCCTGAGGACTGAAGCTTTCTTT. Translating it yields CASSPGEALRTEAFF.

The chain recombines TRBV5-1 with TRBJ2-1; 12 bases are a match to TRBD2. CDR1 and CDR2 (germline): SGHRS, YFSETQ. The trim removed 5 bases at V and 8 bases at J, leaving 11 bases unmatched. The CDR3 is made up of 16 amino acids. The CDR3 bases are TGCGCCAGCAGTCCTCTAGCGGGGGGGCCTACGGATGAGCAGTTCTTC. Its translation: CASSPLAGGPTDEQFF.

The chain uses TRBV30 and TRBJ1-2; 7 positions agree with TRBD1. The CDR3 has 15 amino acids. J gave up 7 bases and V 4 bases, and 15 bases lay outside the gene matches. From germline, CDR1 is GTSNPN and CDR2 SVGIG (reference sequence). The CDR3 DNA reads TGTGCCTGGACTCCCCTGGTGGAGGGGGCCGGTGGCTACACCTTC. Translated, it gives CAWTPLVEGAGGYTF.

This clone was detected a few times. V gene TRBV5-6 combines with J gene TRBJ2-7; unclear D gene. V lost 3 bases, J lost 2 bases, and 15 bases lay in between. This CDR3 is built from 15 residues. CDR1 SGHDT and CDR2 YYEEEE come from the germline V gene. CDR3 nucleotides: TGTGCCAGCAGCTCATGGCAGGTTGGCGCCTACGAGCAGTACTTC. It encodes CASSSWQVGAYEQYF.

This clone was seen a few times. The genes are TRBV6-5 and TRBJ1-3, with no clear D. Germline CDR1 MNHEY, CDR2 SVGAGI. Trimming stripped 6 bases from V and 1 base from J, with 4 bases between. The CDR3 loop spans 12 amino acids. In DNA form, the CDR3 reads TGTGCCAGCAGGGATTCTGGAAACACCATATATTTT. Translation gives CASRDSGNTIYF.

In this sample, this clone turned up a few times. V usage is TRBV6-1 and J usage is TRBJ2-6; 9 bases are shared with TRBD1. The ends lost 2 bases at V and 1 base at J; junction bases unmatched: 3. The CDR3 runs 17 residues. CDR1 is MNHNS and CDR2 is SASEGT in the germline V gene. The CDR3 region is CASSEIQGASGANVLTF. CDR3 nucleotides: TGTGCCAGCAGTGAAATACAGGGGGCGTCTGGGGCCAACGTCCTGACTTTC.

The genes are TRBV29-1 and TRBJ2-2; no clear D gene. The CDR3 covers 13 residues. V was shortened by 3 bases and J by 4 bases, with 9 bases between the two germline ends. CDR1 and CDR2 from the germline V gene are SQVTM and ANQGSEA. The CDR3 is CSVEVQSTGELFF. CDR3 sequence (DNA): TGCAGCGTTGAGGTGCAAAGCACCGGGGAGCTGTTTTTT.